This T cell receptor (beta chain) was retrieved from a study of PD-1 blockade in classical Hodgkin lymphoma. CDR3 length: 12 residues. Germline V lookup: CDR1 SGHTA, CDR2 FQGNSA. V was trimmed by 5 bases and J by 3 bases, leaving 7 bases between them. Every patient relapsed after autologous stem cell transplantation, and brentuximab vedotin exposure varied. Best overall response was complete response, partial response or progressive disease in these relapsed/refractory classical Hodgkin lymphoma patients. Measured with immunoSEQ multiplex PCR; TCRdb has only the in-frame clones, and not every one. The sample shows about 26,000 clones, approximately 78% of them seen only once.

The chain recombines TRBV7-2 with TRBJ1-2; no clear D gene. This sample comprised peripheral blood mononuclear cells (PBMCs), obtained before the second cycle of nivolumab. This clonotype originated in a human donor with classical Hodgkin lymphoma. The CDR3 DNA reads as TGTGCCAGCAGCCAAAACTACTATGGCTACACCTTC. Protein: CASSQNYYGYTF.